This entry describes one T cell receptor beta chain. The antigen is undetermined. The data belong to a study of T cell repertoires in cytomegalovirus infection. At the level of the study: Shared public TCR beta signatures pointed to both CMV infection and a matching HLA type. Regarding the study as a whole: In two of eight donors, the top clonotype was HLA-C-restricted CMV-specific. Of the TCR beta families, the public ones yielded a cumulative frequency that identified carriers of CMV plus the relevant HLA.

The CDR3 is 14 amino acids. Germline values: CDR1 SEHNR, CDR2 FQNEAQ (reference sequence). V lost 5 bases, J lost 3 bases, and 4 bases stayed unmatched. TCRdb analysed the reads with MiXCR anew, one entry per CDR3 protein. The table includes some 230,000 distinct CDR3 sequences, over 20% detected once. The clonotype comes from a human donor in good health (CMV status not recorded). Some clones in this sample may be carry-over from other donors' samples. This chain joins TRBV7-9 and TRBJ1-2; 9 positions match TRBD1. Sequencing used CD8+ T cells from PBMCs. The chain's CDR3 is CASSNTGGDYGYTF. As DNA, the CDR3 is TGTGCCAGCAGCAATACAGGGGGCGACTATGGCTACACCTTC.